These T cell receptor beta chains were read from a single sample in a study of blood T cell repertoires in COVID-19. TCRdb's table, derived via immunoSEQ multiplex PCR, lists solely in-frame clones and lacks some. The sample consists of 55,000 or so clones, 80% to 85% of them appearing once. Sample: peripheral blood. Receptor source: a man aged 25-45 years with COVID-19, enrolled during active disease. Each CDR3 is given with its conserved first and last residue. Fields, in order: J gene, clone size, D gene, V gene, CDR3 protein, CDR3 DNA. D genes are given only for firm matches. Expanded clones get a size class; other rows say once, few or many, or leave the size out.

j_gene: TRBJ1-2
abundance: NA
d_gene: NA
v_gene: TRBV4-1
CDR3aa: CASSQVGVTNYGYTF
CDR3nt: TGCGCCAGCAGCCAAGTCGGAGTAACTAACTATGGCTACACCTTC

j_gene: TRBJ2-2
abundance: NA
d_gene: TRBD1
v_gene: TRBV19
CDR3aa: CASSIYRGTGELFF
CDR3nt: TGTGCCAGTAGTATATACAGGGGCACCGGGGAGCTGTTTTTT

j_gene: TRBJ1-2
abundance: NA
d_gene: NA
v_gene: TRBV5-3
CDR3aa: CARSLPGGRNYGYTF
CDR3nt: TGTGCCAGAAGCTTGCCGGGGGGCAGGAACTATGGCTACACCTTC

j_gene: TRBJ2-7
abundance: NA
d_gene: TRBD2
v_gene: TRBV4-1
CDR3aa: CASSQGAGAPYEQYF
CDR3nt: TGCGCCAGCAGCCAAGGAGCGGGAGCCCCCTACGAGCAGTACTTC

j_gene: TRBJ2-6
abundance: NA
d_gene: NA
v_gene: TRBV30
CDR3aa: CAWSYSGANVLTF
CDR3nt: TGTGCCTGGAGCTACTCTGGGGCCAACGTCCTGACTTTC

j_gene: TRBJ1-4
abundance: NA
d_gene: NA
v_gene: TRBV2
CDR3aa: CASSEGGRGQRKLFF
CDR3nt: TGTGCCAGCAGTGAAGGGGGCAGGGGTCAGAGAAAACTGTTTTTT

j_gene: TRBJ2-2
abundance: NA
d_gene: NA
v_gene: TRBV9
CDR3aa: CASNPWGINTGELFF
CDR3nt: TGTGCCAGCAACCCGTGGGGCATAAACACCGGGGAGCTGTTTTTT

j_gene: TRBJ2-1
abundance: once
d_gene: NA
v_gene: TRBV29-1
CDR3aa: CSVEEKPEQFF
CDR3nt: TGCAGCGTTGAGGAGAAGCCTGAGCAGTTCTTC

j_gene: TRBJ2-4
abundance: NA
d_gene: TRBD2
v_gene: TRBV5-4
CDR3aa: CASSFGGGRNIQYF
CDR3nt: TGTGCCAGCAGCTTCGGGGGGGGTAGGAACATTCAGTACTTC

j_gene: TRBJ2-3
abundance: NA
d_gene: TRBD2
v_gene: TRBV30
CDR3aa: CAWSVERGFTDTQYF
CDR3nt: TGTGCCTGGAGTGTAGAGCGGGGTTTCACAGATACGCAGTATTTT

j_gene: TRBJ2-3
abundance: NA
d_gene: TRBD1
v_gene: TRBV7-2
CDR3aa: CASSLQGADTQYF
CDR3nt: TGTGCCAGCAGTCTTCAGGGGGCAGATACGCAGTATTTT

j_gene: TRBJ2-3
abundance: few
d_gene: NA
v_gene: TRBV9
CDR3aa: CASSPQTGRGGDTQYF
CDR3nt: TGTGCCAGCAGCCCTCAGACAGGTAGAGGAGGAGATACGCAGTATTTT

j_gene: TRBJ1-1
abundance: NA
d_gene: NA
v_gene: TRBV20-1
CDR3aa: CSARVYTEAFF
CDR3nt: TGCAGTGCTCGGGTTTACACTGAAGCTTTCTTT

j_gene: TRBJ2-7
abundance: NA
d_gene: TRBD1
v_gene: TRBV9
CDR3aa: CASSLSTGFGYEQYF
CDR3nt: TGTGCCAGCAGCCTTTCGACAGGGTTCGGCTACGAGCAGTACTTC

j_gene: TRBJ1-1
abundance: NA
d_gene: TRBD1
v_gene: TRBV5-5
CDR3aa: CASSLETGDTEAFF
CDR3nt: TGTGCCAGCAGCTTGGAAACAGGGGACACTGAAGCTTTCTTT

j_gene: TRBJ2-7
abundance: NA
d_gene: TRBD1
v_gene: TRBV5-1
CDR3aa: CASSLTGDYEQYF
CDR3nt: TGCGCCAGCAGCTTGACAGGGGACTACGAGCAGTACTTC

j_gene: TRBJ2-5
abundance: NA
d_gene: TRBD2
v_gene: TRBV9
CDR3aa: CASSSRGGQETQYF
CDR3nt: TGTGCCAGCAGCTCCCGGGGGGGGCAAGAGACCCAGTACTTC

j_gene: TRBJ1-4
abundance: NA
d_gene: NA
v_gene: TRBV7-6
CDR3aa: CASSRPGGLKLRDEKLFF
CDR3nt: TGTGCCAGCAGCCGACCGGGGGGGCTTAAATTAAGGGACGAAAAACTGTTTTTT

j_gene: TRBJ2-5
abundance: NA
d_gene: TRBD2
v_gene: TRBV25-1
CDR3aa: CASSEWGVSGRQETQYF
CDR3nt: TGTGCCAGCAGTGAATGGGGCGTTAGCGGGCGACAAGAGACCCAGTACTTC

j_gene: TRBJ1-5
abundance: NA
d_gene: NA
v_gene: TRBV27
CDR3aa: CASSFGQGGNQPQHF
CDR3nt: TGTGCCAGCAGTTTTGGGCAGGGTGGCAATCAGCCCCAGCATTTT

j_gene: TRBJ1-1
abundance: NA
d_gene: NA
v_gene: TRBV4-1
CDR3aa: CASSQSGEMGTEAFF
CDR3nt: TGCGCCAGCAGCCAATCAGGGGAAATGGGCACTGAAGCTTTCTTT

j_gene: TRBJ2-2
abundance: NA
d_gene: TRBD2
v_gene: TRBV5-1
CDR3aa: CASSPGWEGTGELFF
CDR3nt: TGCGCCAGCAGCCCCGGGTGGGAGGGCACCGGGGAGCTGTTTTTT

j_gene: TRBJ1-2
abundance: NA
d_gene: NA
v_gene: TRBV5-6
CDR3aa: CASSLGAGTKDYGYTF
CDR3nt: TGTGCCAGCAGCCTGGGAGCAGGGACAAAAGACTATGGCTACACCTTC

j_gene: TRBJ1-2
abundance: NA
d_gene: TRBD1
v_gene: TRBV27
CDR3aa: CASSSAGTGIFDGYTF
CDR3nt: TGTGCCAGCAGTTCGGCGGGGACAGGGATTTTTGATGGCTACACCTTC

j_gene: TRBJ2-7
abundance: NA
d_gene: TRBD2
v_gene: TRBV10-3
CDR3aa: CAISESTGLASYEQYF
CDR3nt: TGTGCCATCAGTGAGTCCACCGGACTAGCGAGCTACGAGCAGTACTTC

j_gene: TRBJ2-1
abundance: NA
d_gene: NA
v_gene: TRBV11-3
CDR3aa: CASSLEGVPEQFF
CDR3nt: TGTGCCAGCAGCTTAGAGGGCGTTCCTGAGCAGTTCTTC

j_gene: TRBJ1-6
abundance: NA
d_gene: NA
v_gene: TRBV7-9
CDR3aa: CASSLLQANSPLHF
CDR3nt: TGTGCCAGCAGCTTACTGCAGGCTAATTCACCCCTCCACTTT

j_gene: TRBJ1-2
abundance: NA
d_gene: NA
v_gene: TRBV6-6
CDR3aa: CASSYSKAGENYGYTF
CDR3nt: TGTGCCAGCAGTTACTCGAAGGCAGGGGAAAACTATGGCTACACCTTC

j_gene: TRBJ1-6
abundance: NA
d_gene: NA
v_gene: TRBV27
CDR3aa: CASSVVAPSGTSSSPLHF
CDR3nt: TGTGCCAGCAGTGTGGTAGCGCCTTCCGGGACAAGTTCTTCACCCCTCCACTTT

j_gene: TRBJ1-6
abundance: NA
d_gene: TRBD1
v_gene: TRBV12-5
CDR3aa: CASGTGGRSPLHF
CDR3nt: TGTGCTAGTGGTACAGGGGGCAGATCACCCCTCCACTTT

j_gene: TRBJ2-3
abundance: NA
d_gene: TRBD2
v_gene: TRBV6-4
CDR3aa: CASTPTSGGTDTQYF
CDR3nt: TGTGCCAGCACCCCCACTAGCGGGGGTACAGATACGCAGTATTTT

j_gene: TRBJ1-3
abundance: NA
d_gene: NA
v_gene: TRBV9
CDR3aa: CASSVSGGAYTSGNTIYF
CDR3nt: TGTGCCAGCAGCGTAAGTGGTGGGGCCTATACGTCTGGAAACACCATATATTTT

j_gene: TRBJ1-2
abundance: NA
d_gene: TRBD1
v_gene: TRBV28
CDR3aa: CASSLGDRKPLPGTF
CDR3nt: TGTGCCAGCAGTTTAGGGGACAGAAAGCCCCTCCCGGGCACCTTC

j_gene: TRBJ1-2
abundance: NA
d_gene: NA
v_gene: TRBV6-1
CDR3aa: CASSETANYGYTF
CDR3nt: TGTGCCAGCAGTGAAACAGCTAACTATGGCTACACCTTC

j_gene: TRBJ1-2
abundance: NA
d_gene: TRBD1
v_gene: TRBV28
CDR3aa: CASSLPDRGGNYGYTF
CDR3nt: TGTGCCAGCAGTTTACCCGACAGGGGAGGGAACTATGGCTACACCTTC

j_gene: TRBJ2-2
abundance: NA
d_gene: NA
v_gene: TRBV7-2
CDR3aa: CASSNAGGNGELFF
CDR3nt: TGTGCCAGCAGTAACGCAGGGGGGAACGGGGAGCTGTTTTTT

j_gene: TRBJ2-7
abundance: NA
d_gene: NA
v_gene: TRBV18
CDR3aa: CASSPTGPSSGFYSYEQYF
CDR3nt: TGTGCCAGCTCCCCGACTGGCCCCTCGTCGGGGTTCTACTCCTACGAGCAGTACTTC

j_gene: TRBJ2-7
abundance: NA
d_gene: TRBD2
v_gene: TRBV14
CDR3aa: CASSRYTGTSPHEQYF
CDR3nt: TGTGCCAGCAGCCGTTATACCGGGACTAGCCCTCATGAGCAGTACTTC

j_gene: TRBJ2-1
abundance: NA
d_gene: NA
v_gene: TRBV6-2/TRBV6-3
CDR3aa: CASSYEDSYNEQFF
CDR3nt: TGTGCCAGCAGTTACGAGGACTCCTACAATGAGCAGTTCTTC

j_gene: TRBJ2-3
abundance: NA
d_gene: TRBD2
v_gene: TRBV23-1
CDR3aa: CASSHALAGGTTDTQYF
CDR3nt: TGCGCCAGCAGTCACGCGCTAGCGGGGGGAACCACAGATACGCAGTATTTT

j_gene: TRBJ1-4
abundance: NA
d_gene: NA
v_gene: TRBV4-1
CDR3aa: CASSQDLERVFF
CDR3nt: TGCGCCAGCAGCCAAGATCTCGAGAGGGTGTTTTTT

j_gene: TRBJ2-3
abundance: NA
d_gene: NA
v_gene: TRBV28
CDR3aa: CASSLGRTTDTQYF
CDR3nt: TGTGCCAGCAGTTTAGGCAGAACCACAGATACGCAGTATTTT

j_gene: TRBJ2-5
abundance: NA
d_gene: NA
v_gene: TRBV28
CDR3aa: CASNVGWETQYF
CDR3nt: TGTGCCAGCAACGTCGGGTGGGAGACCCAGTACTTC

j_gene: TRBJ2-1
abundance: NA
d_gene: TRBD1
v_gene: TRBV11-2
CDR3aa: CASSLRQGLEQFF
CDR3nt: TGTGCCAGCAGCCTCAGACAGGGATTGGAGCAGTTCTTC

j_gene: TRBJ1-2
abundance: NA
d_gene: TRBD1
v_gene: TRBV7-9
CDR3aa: CASSYLRDREDYGYTF
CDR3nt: TGTGCCAGCAGCTACCTCCGGGACAGGGAGGACTATGGCTACACCTTC

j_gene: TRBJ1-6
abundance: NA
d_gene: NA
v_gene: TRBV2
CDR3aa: CASSVNRMWPLHF
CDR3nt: TGTGCCAGCAGTGTGAACAGGATGTGGCCCCTCCACTTT

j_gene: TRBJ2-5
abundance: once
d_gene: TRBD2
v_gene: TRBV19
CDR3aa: CASSFGGGFGETQYF
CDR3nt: TGTGCCAGTAGCTTCGGGGGGGGGTTTGGAGAGACCCAGTACTTC

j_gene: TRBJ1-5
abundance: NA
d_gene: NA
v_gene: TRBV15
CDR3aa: CATSRGADNQPQHF
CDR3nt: TGTGCCACCAGCAGAGGGGCAGACAATCAGCCCCAGCATTTT

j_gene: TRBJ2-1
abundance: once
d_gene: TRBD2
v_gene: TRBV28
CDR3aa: CASSSSSSGGAFREQFF
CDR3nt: TGTGCCAGCAGCTCCTCTAGTTCGGGGGGGGCGTTTCGTGAGCAGTTCTTC

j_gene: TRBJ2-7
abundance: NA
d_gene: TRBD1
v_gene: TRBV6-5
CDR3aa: CASSPIGTGLYEQYF
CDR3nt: TGTGCCAGCAGTCCGATTGGGACAGGGCTATACGAGCAGTACTTC

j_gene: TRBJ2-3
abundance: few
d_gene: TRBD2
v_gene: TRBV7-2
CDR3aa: CASSLSGGIRATDTQYF
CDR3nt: TGTGCCAGCAGCTTATCGGGGGGGATCAGGGCGACAGATACGCAGTATTTT